The T cell receptor (beta chain) under discussion was sequenced for a study of cytomegalovirus exposure and HLA in healthy donors (dated by TCRdb to about 2017). Background on the whole study: In an earlier analysis of approximately 640 of the donors, 276 Gb of sequence data and 90 million to 120 million unique TCR beta sequences from 150 million to 200 million T cells were reported. To decide whether each TCR beta V gene segment behaved as functional or pseudogenic, an earlier analysis of approximately 590 of the donors relied on high-throughput TCR beta sequencing. In a later analysis, previously published TCR beta repertoires from hundreds of donors were re-analyzed and high-resolution HLA genotyping was added so that TCR occurrence patterns could be studied. Every discovery cohort repertoire had been produced on one sequencing platform. HLA typing included class I and class II loci at four-digit resolution. Across 398 genotyped donors of the cohort, an average of approximately 200,000 unique TCR beta nucleotide sequences per donor were sequenced, and approximately 17% of those sequences were non-productive. The aim of the study was to test whether cataloging public T cell receptors could identify signatures of past pathogen exposure. Of the roughly 400 genotyped donors, approximately 82% fell in the genetic ancestry cluster associated with self-reported Caucasian donors. Donor age, sex, ethnicity and CMV serostatus were collected together with the repertoire data. Roughly 5 DR-DQ haplotypes were treated as single units for association and clustering because of strong linkage in the cohort. Genome-wide SNP genotypes for about three fifths of the 666 donors were used in a later genetic analysis, which treated that subset as a discovery cohort. Using immunosequencing, the study profiled T cell repertoires from approximately 700 subjects and related those repertoires to cytomegalovirus serostatus. The later analysis used no new phenotypic data to find candidate immune exposures, relying instead on TCR beta sequences and their occurrence across donors. To predict cytomegalovirus infection status, the study combined high-throughput TCR immunosequencing, statistical association of individual TCRs with disease status, and machine learning. The number of donors typed differed by locus, with 629-630 for A, B, C, DRB1 and DQB1, 522 for DQA1, about 610 for DPA1, and 450 to 480 for DPB1. Along with the 666-subject first cohort, a separate validation cohort of more than 90 different subjects was used. Roughly 300 gigabases of sequencing data and approximately 85 million unique TCR sequences were included in an early release covering several hundred HLA-typed donors. What the authors observed across the whole study: When HLA alleles, especially DR and DQ, strongly co-occurred, attributing TCR associations to individual alleles was difficult. Broadly in line with IMGT annotations, most TCR beta V segments showed up in productive rearrangements about 90% or about 30% of the time in an earlier analysis of 587 of the donors. In a later genetic analysis, fewer N-insertions in productive TCRs were reported among donors in an Asian-associated ancestry cluster than the roughly 700-donor mean. The sequencing pipeline was judged likely to have produced a cluster of highly shared sequence variants as a technical artifact. Correlated functional status among segregating V segments might be attributable to linkage disequilibrium, but an unknown experimental factor could not be ruled out. In a later analysis, most CMV-associated TCR beta chains were found to appear HLA-restricted, with HLA associations seemingly driven largely by CMV exposure. About 17 rarely observed V segments, including chromosome 9 orphons, were excluded from the earlier analysis of almost 600 of the donors because counts were too low. HLA typing was unavailable for some donors at each locus, so association tests used only the typed subset. The authors suggested that the approach could potentially be generalized to other disease states and immunological phenotypes. A later analysis found that TCR association rates varied across HLA loci, with DRB1 alleles showing the most associated TCRs and HLA-C alleles the fewest. A total of fewer than 200 TCR beta chains were listed by the study as associated with cytomegalovirus. Several of the top co-occurrence clusters appeared to be linked to parvovirus B19, influenza, CMV and Epstein-Barr virus, according to a later analysis. A few of the identified cytomegalovirus-associated TCR beta chains were confirmed in vitro to be specific for cytomegalovirus antigens. Across donors, most TCR sequences were observed very rarely, whereas some public TCRs were present in many individuals. Sequencing depth was assumed to be roughly uniform across donors in the presence/absence analyses, though that assumption may not hold. A further reported finding was that TCR beta sequences accurately predicted the HLA-A and HLA-B alleles for most subjects in the first cohort. In both the original and validation cohorts, the classifier was reported to diagnose cytomegalovirus status with high specificity and sensitivity. A later analysis associated about 18,000 TCR beta sequences with specific HLA alleles at a false discovery rate of 0.05. For the cohort, immune exposure information was limited to CMV serostatus. V-gene and J-gene trimming of TCR beta chains was associated with a missense DCLRE1C variant in a later genetic analysis, and the association was replicated in an independent cohort. In a later analysis, HLA-associated TCR beta chains showed more clonal expansion and lower generation probabilities than non-associated chains that were equally common. In this cohort, only TCR beta chains were sequenced, and detectable features were limited by the absence of alpha or paired-chain data.

To prepare the library, the immunoSEQ multiplex PCR assay was applied. A mixture of 60 forward primers for TCR Vbeta segments and 13 reverse primers for TCR Jbeta segments was used in the multiplex PCR. Amplification of the CDR3 region of rearranged TCR beta genes was performed with a multiplex PCR assay on genomic DNA. Amplified TCR beta libraries were sequenced as 87-base-pair reads on the Illumina HiSeq System. Per the authors' processing: A later analysis tallied around 87 million unique TCR beta chains across the approximately 670 repertoires, and some 10 million of those chains were shared by two or more donors. Raw reads were error-corrected and collapsed into unique sequences with a nearest-neighbor algorithm that merged closely related sequences to remove PCR and sequencing errors. Alignment of CDR3 sequences to IMGT reference sequences was used to assign V, D and J gene segments. Each retained sequence needed at least a six-nucleotide match to both a V gene segment and a J gene segment. Rearrangements were called productive when the CDR3 lacked stop codons and stayed in frame with V and J; all others were non-productive. CDR3 was defined by IMGT convention, running from the second conserved V-encoded cysteine to the conserved J-encoded phenylalanine. The earlier analysis of about 560 of the donors excluded any sequence lacking an unambiguous match to a single V gene segment. An earlier analysis of about 600 of the donors called V segments functional above 56.7% productive rearrangements and segregating when the between-donor standard deviation exceeded 5%. To diagnose cytomegalovirus status from the catalog of TCR beta chain sequences, a statistical classification framework was built. V and J gene assignment, in a later analysis, came from comparing TCR nucleotide sequences with IMGT/GENE-DB human TR gene sequences. Using the TCRdist pipeline, a later analysis assigned CDR3 sequences along with most-parsimonious VDJ recombination scenarios. In a later analysis, each TCR beta chain was defined by its CDR3 amino acid sequence together with its V-gene family, and reads without a unique V-gene family were excluded. As a way to deal with suspected cross-contamination and a sequencing artifact, a later analysis dropped 500 to 700 nucleotide sequences that were highly shared and had low generation probability. For each public chain, a later analysis derived a clonal expansion index from normalized ranks of inferred template counts within each repertoire. In a later analysis, generation probabilities were computed with a VDJ recombination model fitted to out-of-frame rearrangements, and the resulting probabilities were checked against IGoR. In a later analysis, hypergeometric tests were used to score TCR-TCR, TCR-HLA and TCR-CMV co-occurrence, with a repertoire-size bias correction applied to TCR pairs. In a later analysis, false discovery rates were estimated by permuting HLA or CMV assignments 20 times. In a later analysis, co-occurring TCRs were grouped using DBSCAN, and TCRdist sequence similarity was added for clustering within HLA-allele-positive subsets. Repertoires with fewer than 30,000 or more than 120,000 public chains, plus five repertoires with anomalous nucleotide sharing, were excluded from co-occurrence clustering. Imported from immuneACCESS, the table was reduced by TCRdb to in-frame sequences with V and J called. These copies leave out some clones; in studies compared against another copy, an unresolved V gene accounts for under half, and the cause of the remainder is not known. The D gene and trimming were derived from the DNA, and the V and J assignments and clone size from that table. The sample table contains around 140,000 clones; only one count was recorded for 77% of them. About 4.3% of the sample is held by the ten biggest clonotypes.

A word on this clone: What this receptor recognizes is not known. No base quality values were provided; no much bigger clone lies one nucleotide off.

In total, approximately 690 healthy bone marrow donors made up the cohort. At the time of sampling, every cohort member was nominally healthy, though immune exposures that went unrecorded were likely present. The donor tested CMV seropositive and was one of the 289 seropositive cohort members. A peripheral blood sample was collected from each donor, and TCR beta sequencing was performed on peripheral blood mononuclear cells. The Qiagen DNeasy Blood Extraction Kit was used to extract genomic DNA from the blood cell samples. Sequencing was done on a sample of PBMCs. The clonotype originates from a male donor in good health and CMV-seropositive.

The CDR3 corresponds to CASPLPGLAGALIDNEQFF. The DNA sequence is TGTGCCAGCCCCTTACCCGGGCTAGCGGGCGCCTTAATAGATAATGAGCAGTTCTTC. This chain is built from TRBV5-5 and TRBJ2-1, with TRBD2 identical over 8 junction bases. Reading the germline V gene (reference sequence) gives CDR1 SGHKS and CDR2 YYEKEE. From its cysteine to its phenylalanine, the CDR3 spans 19 amino acids. CDR3 DNA only is kept here, 57 bases in frame from base 1. At the junction V is shortened by 7 bases and J by 7 bases; bases outside the gene matches: 25.